This T cell receptor (beta chain) was obtained from a study of cytomegalovirus exposure and HLA in healthy donors. The PCR employed 60 Vbeta primers together with 13 Jbeta primers. Per the original methods: Some 11 million shared chains were among the approximately 76 million unique TCR beta chains that a later analysis counted. Profiled with immunoSEQ multiplex PCR; TCRdb holds only in-frame clones, not every one. From that table come the V and J calls and clone size; the DNA was used to work out D and trimming. Listed are just over 60,000 clones; 5.3% falls within the top ten. The CDR3 is 17 residues long. Germline-derived CDR1 and CDR2 are KGHSH and LQKENI. Deletions cut 3 bases from V and 6 bases from J, with 20 bases between.

Sequencing was performed on PBMCs. The V and J genes are TRBV18 and TRBJ1-4, with D possibly matching TRBD1 (5 bases). This clonotype was sampled from a man aged 25 to 40 in good health and CMV-seropositive. The CDR3 region has the DNA TGTGCCAGCTCACCCCGGGAAGTCACGGGAGGGGATGAAAAACTGTTTTTT. It is translated as CASSPREVTGGDEKLFF.